The entry below gives a single TCR beta chain sequence along with its context. The data are from a study of blood T cell repertoires in COVID-19. Methods used by the authors: Nucleated cell number was recorded as an estimate derived from reference gene primer amplification. Profiled with immunoSEQ multiplex PCR; TCRdb holds only in-frame clones, not every one. That table is the source of V, J and clone size, and D and trimming were worked out from the DNA. This sample yields about 280,000 clones, of which 80% to 85% are seen a single time; approximately 5% belongs to the top ten. Participants had their cohort set by participant-reported clinical history. Per germline, CDR1 SGDLS and CDR2 YYNGEE. Trimming pared 0 bases from V and 2 bases from J, leaving 9 bases between. This CDR3 contains 14 residues.

The chain has TRBV9 and TRBJ2-7, with D tentatively TRBD2 (6 bases). Sequenced sample: PBMCs or T cells enriched from blood (not recorded which). The clonotype was recovered from a man aged 35 to 55 who had been exposed to COVID-19. The CDR3 bases are TGTGCCAGCAGCGTAGGCGGGAAACCCTACGAGCAGTACTTC. It encodes CASSVGGKPYEQYF. Combining the CDR3 with reference TRBV9 and TRBJ2-7 gives the whole variable domain DSGVTQTPKHLITATGQRVTLRCSPRSGDLSVYWYQQSLDQGLQFLIQYYNGEERAKGNILERFSAQQFPDLHSELNLSSLELGDSALYFCASSVGGKPYEQYFGPGTRLTVT.